This record looks at one T cell receptor (beta chain) sequence and its context. Its target antigen remains unknown. Base qualities are missing; no much larger clone stands one base away. This sample stems from a study of blood T cell repertoires in COVID-19 (dated by TCRdb to 2019 to 2021). Context from the whole study: Samples covering the acute and convalescent phases of COVID-19 were provided by collaborators in the United States, Italy and Spain. Where HLA class I and class II types were available, the types were taken from metadata supplied by the sample provider, not from assay-based typing. The prospective study material was composed of cDNA or gDNA derived from T cells, B-cell-depleted T cells, or PBMCs. Subjects who had been exposed to COVID-19, were actively infected with it, or had recovered from it provided the deeply sampled blood TCRbeta repertoires that made up the dataset. The samples were drawn from the first 160 participants of the ongoing ImmuneRACE study and from 1,254 subjects provided by 6 global collaborators. A freely available public database, intended as a resource for researchers studying the immune response to SARS-CoV-2, is where the repertoires were released. Sample metadata almost always included a de-identified subject ID, COVID-19 status, age in years and sex.

Inclusive of the bounding cysteine and phenylalanine, the CDR3 is 13 residues long. Only CDR3 DNA remains: 39 bases, in frame from the first base. CDR1 and CDR2 (SGHTA, FQGNSA) derive from the germline V gene. The germline V end is reduced by 8 bases and the J end by 4 bases; junction bases left unmatched: 5. TCRbeta CDR3 regions were amplified from genomic DNA using the immunoSEQ Assay, a bias-controlled multiplex PCR. Processing in the source paper ran as follows. The number of nucleated cells in each sample was estimated from the amplification of reference gene primers within the assay. To quantify the absolute abundance of each unique TCRbeta CDR3 rearrangement, sequence reads were collapsed and filtered. For each sample, productive Simpson clonality was calculated as the square root of Simpson's diversity index over productive rearrangements. In TCRdb, the immuneACCESS table is reduced to in-frame sequences with V and J assigned. These tables do not hold every clone; where another copy was compared, an unresolved V gene accounts for under half, and the others remain unexplained. Clonal size and the V and J genes are those of that table, whereas D and trimming came from the DNA. A total of around 200,000 clones appear in this sample, roughly nine tenths of them only once. Of the sample, around 20% is held by the ten largest clones.

Each collaborating institution followed its own protocols to collect whole blood in K2EDTA tubes. Collaborator samples were shipped for TCRbeta analysis as frozen whole blood, isolated PBMCs, or DNA extracted from either sample type. Summary of the overall study and its limitations: The quantity of clinical and demographic metadata differed by source and by participant and was supplied without curation.

The material sequenced was peripheral blood. In this chain, TRBV7-2 is recombined with TRBJ2-7; TRBD1 agrees with 10 junctional bases. This sequence originates from a man in his 70s with active or convalescent COVID-19. The CDR3 has the sequence CASGTGDKYEQYF. At the DNA level, the sequence is TGTGCCAGCGGGACAGGGGATAAGTACGAGCAGTACTTC.